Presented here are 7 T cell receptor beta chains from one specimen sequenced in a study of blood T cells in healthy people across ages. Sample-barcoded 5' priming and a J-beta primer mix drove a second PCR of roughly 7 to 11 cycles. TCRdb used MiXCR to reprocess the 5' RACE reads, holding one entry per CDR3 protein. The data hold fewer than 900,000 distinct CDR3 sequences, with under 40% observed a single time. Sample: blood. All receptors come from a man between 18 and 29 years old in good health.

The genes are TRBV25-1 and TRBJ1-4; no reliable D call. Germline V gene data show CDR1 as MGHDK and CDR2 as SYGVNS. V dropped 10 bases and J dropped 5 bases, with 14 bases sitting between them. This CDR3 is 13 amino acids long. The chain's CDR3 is CATSGAPNEKLFF. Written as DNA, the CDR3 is TGTGCCACATCAGGAGCCCCGAATGAAAAACTGTTTTTT.

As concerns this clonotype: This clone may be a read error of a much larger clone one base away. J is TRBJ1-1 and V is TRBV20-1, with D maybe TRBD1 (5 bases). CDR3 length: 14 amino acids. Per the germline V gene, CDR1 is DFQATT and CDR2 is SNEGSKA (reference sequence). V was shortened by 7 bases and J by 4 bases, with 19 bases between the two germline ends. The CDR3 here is CSVRGPVGGTEAFF. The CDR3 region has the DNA TGCAGTGTTAGGGGTCCGGTAGGCGGCACTGAAGCTTTCTTT.

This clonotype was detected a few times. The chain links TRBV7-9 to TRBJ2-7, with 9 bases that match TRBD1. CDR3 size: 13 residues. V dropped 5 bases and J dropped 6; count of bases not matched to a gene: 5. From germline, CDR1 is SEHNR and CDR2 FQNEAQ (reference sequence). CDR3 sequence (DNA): TGTGCCAGCAGCATGACAGGGGGACCCGAGCAGTACTTC. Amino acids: CASSMTGGPEQYF.

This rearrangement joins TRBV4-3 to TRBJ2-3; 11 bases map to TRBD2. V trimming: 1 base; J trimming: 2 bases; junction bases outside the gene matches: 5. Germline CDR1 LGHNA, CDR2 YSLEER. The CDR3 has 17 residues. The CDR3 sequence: CASSQVNSGGATDTQYF. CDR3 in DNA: TGCGCCAGCAGCCAAGTTAATAGCGGGGGGGCCACAGATACGCAGTATTTT.

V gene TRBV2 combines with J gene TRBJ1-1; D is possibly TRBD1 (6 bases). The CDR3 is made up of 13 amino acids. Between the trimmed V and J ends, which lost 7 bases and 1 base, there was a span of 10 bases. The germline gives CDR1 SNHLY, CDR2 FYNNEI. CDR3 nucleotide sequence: TGTGCCAGCAAGGGCAGGGGGAACACTGAAGCTTTCTTT. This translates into CASKGRGNTEAFF.

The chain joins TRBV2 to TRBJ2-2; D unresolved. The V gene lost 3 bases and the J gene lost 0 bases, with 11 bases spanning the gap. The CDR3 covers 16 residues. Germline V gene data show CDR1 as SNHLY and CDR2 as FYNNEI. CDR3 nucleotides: TGTGCCAGCAGTGATGTGGTAGTGACGAACACCGGGGAGCTGTTTTTT. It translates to CASSDVVVTNTGELFF. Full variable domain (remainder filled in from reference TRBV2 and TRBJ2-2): EPEVTQTPSHQVTQMGQEVILRCVPISNHLYFYWYRQILGQKVEFLVSFYNNEISEKSEIFDDQFSVERPDGSNFTLKIRSTKLEDSAMYFCASSDVVVTNTGELFFGEGSRLTVL.

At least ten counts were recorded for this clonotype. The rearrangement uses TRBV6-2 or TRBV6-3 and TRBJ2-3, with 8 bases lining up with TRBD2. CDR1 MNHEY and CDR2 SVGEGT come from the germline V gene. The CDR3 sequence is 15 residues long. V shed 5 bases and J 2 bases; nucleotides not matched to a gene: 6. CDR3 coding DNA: TGTGCCAGCAGTCCGGGGGGGAGTTCCACAGATACGCAGTATTTT. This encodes CASSPGGSSTDTQYF.